The present T cell receptor (beta chain) was sequenced within a study of blood T cells in healthy people across ages. A single count supports this clonotype. A second PCR, run for about 6 to 12 cycles, used a sample-barcoded 5' primer plus a J-beta primer mix. Every cDNA molecule bore a tag from a template-switch adaptor containing 12 random nucleotides. TCRdb re-analysed the 5' RACE reads in MiXCR, keeping a single row per CDR3 protein. This table has approximately 1,700,000 distinct CDR3 sequences, 30% to 40% appearing once. Germline V gives CDR1 LNHNV, CDR2 YYDKDF (reference sequence). This CDR3 is 16 amino acids long.

Material: blood. The chain combines TRBV15 with TRBJ2-7; no clear D. Matching the DNA end better, TRBJ2-5 makes the J call doubtful. This TCR derives from a human donor in good health. The CDR3 here is CATSTLETGPAETQYF. CDR3 coding DNA: TGTGCCACCAGCACATTAGAGACCGGGCCAGCGGAGACCCAGTACTTC.